The 10 T cell receptor beta chains below come from one sample, sequenced in a study of Graves' ophthalmopathy and Graves' hyperthyroidism. The authors amplified TCR beta CDR3 regions, and they did so from RNA transcripts for repertoire sequencing. Second-round multiplex PCR came after first-round RT-PCR with HTBI primers. TCRdb fed the multiplex PCR reads into MiXCR, producing one record per CDR3 protein. The data contain approximately 380,000 distinct CDR3 sequences, roughly 21% of them singletons. Sequences were obtained from peripheral blood. These receptor sequences come from a woman aged 18-29 years with stable Graves' hyperthyroidism.

This clonotype was recorded many times. The J gene is TRBJ1-1, the V gene TRBV6-2 or TRBV6-3; D call uncertain. Trimming took 0 bases from V and 5 from J, leaving 7 bases between them. This CDR3 region has 13 residues. The V gene's germline CDR1 is MNHEY and CDR2 SVGEGT. Written as DNA, the CDR3 is TGTGCCAGCAGTTACTCTTCCGTTACTGAAGCTTTCTTT. Translated, it gives CASSYSSVTEAFF.

J is TRBJ2-5 and V is TRBV13; D perhaps matches TRBD2 (6 bases). CDR3 length: 16 amino acids. The germline CDR1 and CDR2 sequences are PRHDT and FYEKMQ (reference sequence). V was pared by 5 bases and J by 2 bases, with 18 bases between. The CDR3 sequence: CASSDGGPGLQETQYF. As DNA, the CDR3 is TGTGCCAGCAGCGACGGTGGGCCGGGACTTCAAGAGACCCAGTACTTC. The variable domain in full, with the rest retrieved from reference TRBV13 and TRBJ2-5, is AAGVIQSPRHLIKEKRETATLKCYPIPRHDTVYWYQQGPGQDPQFLISFYEKMQSDKGSIPDRFSAQQFSDYHSELNMSSLELGDSALYFCASSDGGPGLQETQYFGPGTRLLVL.

In its sample, this clonotype was seen many times. The V gene is TRBV7-8, the J gene TRBJ2-4, with D perhaps TRBD1 (6 bases). Germline V gene sequence: CDR1 SGHVS, CDR2 FQNEAQ. V gave up 2 bases and J gave up 2 bases, with 7 bases separating them. The CDR3 runs to 14 residues. Written as DNA, the CDR3 is TGTGCCAGCAGCTTATGGGGGCCCAAAAACATTCAGTACTTC. This translates into CASSLWGPKNIQYF.

V is TRBV4-2 and J is TRBJ2-5; the D gene is possibly TRBD1 (6 bases). V was pared by 1 base and J by 3 bases, with 12 bases between. Germline CDR1 and CDR2: LGHNA and YNFKEQ. The CDR3 is 15 residues long. Written as DNA, the CDR3 is TGTGCCAGCAGCCAAGTGAGTGGGGGCGAAGAGACCCAGTACTTC. Translation: CASSQVSGGEETQYF.

This clonotype occurred many times. CDR3 amino acids: CSVVAGWRETQYF. In DNA, the CDR3 is TGCAGCGTTGTTGCTGGGTGGAGAGAGACCCAGTACTTC. This chain joins TRBV29-1 and TRBJ2-5; D is uncertain. V lost 4 bases, J lost 4 bases, and 13 bases lay in between. The germline CDR1 and CDR2 sequences are SQVTM and ANQGSEA. The CDR3 is made up of 13 amino acids.

This clonotype was seen once. The chain has TRBV29-1 and TRBJ1-2, with 9 bases lining up with TRBD1. CDR3 size: 13 residues. Trimming took 6 bases from V and 8 from J; bases not matched to a gene: 10. The germline V gene has CDR1 SQVTM and CDR2 ANQGSEA. For the CDR3, the DNA is TGCAGCGTAGCGACAGGGGGGATTCACGGCTACACCTTC. Its protein is CSVATGGIHGYTF.

This clonotype was detected once. The V and J genes are TRBV7-2 and TRBJ2-7; 7 bases are a match to TRBD2. CDR1 is SGHTA, CDR2 FQGNSA, per germline. The CDR3 has 15 amino acids. Losses at the gene ends were 2 bases for V and 2 bases for J; bases not matched to a gene: 6. The CDR3 DNA sequence: TGTGCCAGCAGCTTAAGGTCGGGGGGTACCTACGAGCAGTACTTC. Protein sequence: CASSLRSGGTYEQYF.

This chain joins TRBV11-2 and TRBJ2-7; possible D gene TRBD1, 6 bases. V lost 4 bases to trimming and J lost 4 bases, with 23 bases between them. Germline-derived CDR1 and CDR2 are SGHAT and FQNNGV. The CDR3 has 17 amino acids. CDR3 DNA: TGTGCCAGCAGCTCCGTCGGTCAGGGGAAAAAGACTTACGAGCAGTACTTC. It specifies CASSSVGQGKKTYEQYF.

At least ten counts were recorded for this clonotype. CDR3 in DNA: TGTGCCAGCAGTTACTCAGGGACCATGGGTGGCTACACCTTC. This encodes CASSYSGTMGGYTF. The chain joins TRBV6-5 to TRBJ1-2, with D tentatively TRBD1 (5 bases). V was pared by 0 bases and J by 7 bases, with 12 bases between. This CDR3 is built from 14 residues. From germline, CDR1 is MNHEY and CDR2 SVGAGI.

This clonotype was picked up many times. The chain has TRBV29-1 and TRBJ2-7; D perhaps matches TRBD2 (6 bases). The CDR3 length is 13 residues. Germline V lookup: CDR1 SQVTM, CDR2 ANQGSEA. Trimming left V 4 bases short and J 0 bases short, with 10 bases between. CDR3 in amino acids: CSVAGTVSYEQYF. In nucleotides, the CDR3 is TGCAGCGTTGCCGGGACTGTCTCCTACGAGCAGTACTTC.